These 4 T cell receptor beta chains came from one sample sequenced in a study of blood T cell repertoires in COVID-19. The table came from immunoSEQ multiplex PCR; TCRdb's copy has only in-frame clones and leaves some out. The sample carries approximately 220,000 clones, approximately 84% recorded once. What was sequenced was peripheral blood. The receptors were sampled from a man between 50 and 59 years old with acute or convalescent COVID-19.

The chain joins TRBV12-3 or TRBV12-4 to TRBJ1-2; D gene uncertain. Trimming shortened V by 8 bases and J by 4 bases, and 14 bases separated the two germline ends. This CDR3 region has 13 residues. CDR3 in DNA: TGTGCCAGCTCCACCGGACGGGGCTATGGCTACACCTTC. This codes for CASSTGRGYGYTF.

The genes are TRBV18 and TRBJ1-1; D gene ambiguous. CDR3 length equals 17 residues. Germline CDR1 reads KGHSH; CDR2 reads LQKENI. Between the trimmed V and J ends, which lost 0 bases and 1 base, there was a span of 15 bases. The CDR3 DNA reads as TGTGCCAGCTCACCACCGGGTTCTCGCAGGCAGAACACTGAAGCTTTCTTT. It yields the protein CASSPPGSRRQNTEAFF.

CDR3 in amino acids: CASSPGLGNYGYTF. CDR3 in DNA: TGTGCCAGCAGCCCGGGACTGGGGAACTATGGCTACACCTTC. V gene TRBV7-8 combines with J gene TRBJ1-2; tentative D call: TRBD1 (5 bases). CDR3 size: 14 residues. The V gene's germline CDR1 is SGHVS and CDR2 FQNEAQ. Trimming removed 5 bases from V and 2 bases from J, with 12 bases in between. The full variable domain, rest sourced from reference TRBV7-8 and TRBJ1-2, is GAGVSQSPRYKVAKRGQDVALRCDPISGHVSLFWYQQALGQGPEFLTYFQNEAQLDKSGLPSDRFFAERPEGSVSTLKIQRTQQEDSAVYLCASSPGLGNYGYTFGSGTRLTVV.

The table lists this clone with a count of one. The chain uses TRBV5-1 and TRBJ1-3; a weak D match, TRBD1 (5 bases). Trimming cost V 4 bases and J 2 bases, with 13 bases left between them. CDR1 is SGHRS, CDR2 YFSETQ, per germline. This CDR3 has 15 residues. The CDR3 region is CASSLLSGPGNTIYF. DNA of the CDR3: TGCGCCAGCAGCCTGCTTTCAGGGCCTGGAAACACCATATATTTT. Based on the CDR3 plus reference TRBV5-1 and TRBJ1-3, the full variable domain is KAGVTQTPRYLIKTRGQQVTLSCSPISGHRSVSWYQQTPGQGLQFLFEYFSETQRNKGNFPGRFSGRQFSNSRSEMNVSTLELGDSALYLCASSLLSGPGNTIYFGEGSWLTVV.